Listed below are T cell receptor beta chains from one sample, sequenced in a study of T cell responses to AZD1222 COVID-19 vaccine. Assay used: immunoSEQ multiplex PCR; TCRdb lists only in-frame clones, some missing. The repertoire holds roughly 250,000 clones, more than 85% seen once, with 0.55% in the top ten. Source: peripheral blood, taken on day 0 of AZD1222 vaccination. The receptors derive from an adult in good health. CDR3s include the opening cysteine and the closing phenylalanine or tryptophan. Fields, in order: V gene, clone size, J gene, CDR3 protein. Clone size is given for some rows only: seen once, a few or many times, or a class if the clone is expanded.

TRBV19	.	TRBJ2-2	CASSITGAITGELFF
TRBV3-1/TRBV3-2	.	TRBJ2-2	CASSQGWGTGELFF
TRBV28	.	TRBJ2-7	CAIGGNGYEQYF
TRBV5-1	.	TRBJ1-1	CASSLLRVQDTEAFF
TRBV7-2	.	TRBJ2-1	CASSLGPRIKFF
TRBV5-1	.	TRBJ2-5	CASSLAVAGAGTQYF
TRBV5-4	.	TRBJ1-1	CASSSPGQGLTEAFF
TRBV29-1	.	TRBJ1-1	CSVEDPTGAQISEAFF
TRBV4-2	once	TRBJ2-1	CASSQAGPLIDEQFF
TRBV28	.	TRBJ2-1	CASRSLAGSYNEQFF
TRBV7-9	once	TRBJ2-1	CASSQEQFF
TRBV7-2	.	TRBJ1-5	CASSPGHGRGQPQHF
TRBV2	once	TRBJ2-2	CASGGWNTGELFF
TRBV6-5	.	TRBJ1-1	CASRNNRMNTEAFF
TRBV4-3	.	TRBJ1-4	CASSQGTGGFATNEKLFF
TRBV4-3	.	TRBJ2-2	CASSQDGQRERRSTGELFF
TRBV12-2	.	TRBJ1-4	CASREGPRSNEKLFF
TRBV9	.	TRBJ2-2	CASSVDRTNTGELFF
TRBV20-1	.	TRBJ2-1	CSASRGGRAYNEQFF
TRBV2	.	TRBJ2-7	CASSRGSGGEQYF
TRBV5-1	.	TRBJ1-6	CASSLAGARYNSPLHF
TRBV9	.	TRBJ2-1	CASSVAPHRGLPYNEQFF
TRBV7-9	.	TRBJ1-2	CASSPRDRGPYTF
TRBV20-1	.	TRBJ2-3	CSASSTQYF
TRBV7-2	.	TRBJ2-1	CASSLSSGGPYNEQFF
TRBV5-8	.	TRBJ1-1	CASSLFRTEAFF
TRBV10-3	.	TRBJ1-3	CAISGQGLAGNTIYF
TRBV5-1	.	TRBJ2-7	CASSLEVLAGIGQYF
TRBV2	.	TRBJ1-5	CASQSGTGNQPQHF
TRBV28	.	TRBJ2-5	CAIAGDIETQYF
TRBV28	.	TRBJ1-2	CASSGSYGYTF
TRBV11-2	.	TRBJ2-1	CASSWGLGSYNEQFF
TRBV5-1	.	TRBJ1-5	CASSLAGDSNQPQHF
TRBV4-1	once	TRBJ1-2	CASSQGIQGNYGYTF
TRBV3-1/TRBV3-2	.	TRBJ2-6	CASSQVGLLSGANVLTF
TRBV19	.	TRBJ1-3	CASSPGTGDGNTIYF
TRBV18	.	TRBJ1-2	CASSPYGQGGGYTF